The 18 T cell receptor beta chains reported below all come from one sample, sequenced in a study of cytomegalovirus exposure and HLA in healthy donors. Use of 60 Vbeta and 13 Jbeta primers characterized the PCR. Sequencing was performed with immunoSEQ multiplex PCR; in TCRdb, only in-frame clones are kept and a portion is missing. Of roughly 150,000 clones listed, approximately 73% were seen once; the top ten hold roughly a tenth. Sequencing was carried out using PBMCs. The receptors shown here come from a man between 25 and 39 years old in good health and CMV-seropositive.

The V gene is TRBV10-1, the J gene TRBJ2-7, with TRBD2 matching 8 bases. The CDR3 is 15 amino acids. From germline, CDR1 is WNHNN and CDR2 SYGVQD (reference sequence). J gave up 0 bases and V 9 bases, and 10 bases lay outside the gene matches. CDR3 sequence: CASTLAAYSSYEQYF. The CDR3 DNA follows: TGCGCCAGTACACTAGCGGCCTACAGCTCCTACGAGCAGTACTTC.

This clone was found a few times. V gene TRBV2 combines with J gene TRBJ1-5; 9 bases line up with TRBD1. Germline-derived CDR1 and CDR2 are SNHLY and FYNNEI. The V gene end was trimmed by 5 bases and the J gene end by 1 base; junction bases not matched to a gene: 6. The CDR3 runs 16 residues. The CDR3 bases are TGTGCCAGCAGTCCACCGGGACAGGGCAGCAATCAGCCCCAGCATTTT. Translated: CASSPPGQGSNQPQHF. The variable domain in full, completed from reference TRBV2 and TRBJ1-5, reads EPEVTQTPSHQVTQMGQEVILRCVPISNHLYFYWYRQILGQKVEFLVSFYNNEISEKSEIFDDQFSVERPDGSNFTLKIRSTKLEDSAMYFCASSPPGQGSNQPQHFGDGTRLSIL.

V gene TRBV7-8 combines with J gene TRBJ1-1; tentatively, D is TRBD1 (5 bases). The CDR3 extends over 13 amino acids. The germline V and J ends were trimmed by 1 base and 7 bases, with 10 bases remaining between them. Germline values: CDR1 SGHVS, CDR2 FQNEAQ. CDR3 DNA sequence: TGTGCCAGCAGCTTAGACAGGAGGGATGAAGCTTTCTTT. Amino acid sequence: CASSLDRRDEAFF.

This clone has only one observation. The genes are TRBV10-3 and TRBJ2-6, with 7 bases lining up with TRBD1. After removal of 6 bases from V and 0 bases from J, the junction contained 11 bases not matched to a gene. This CDR3 contains 18 residues. The germline gives CDR1 ENHRY, CDR2 SYGVKD. CDR3 in amino acids: CAIRTTGAPLSGANVLTF. For the CDR3, the DNA is TGTGCCATCAGAACCACAGGGGCCCCACTCTCTGGGGCCAACGTCCTGACTTTC.

The chain has TRBV5-1 and TRBJ1-6; D call uncertain. V was pared by 6 bases and J by 5 bases, with 15 bases between. Germline V gene sequence: CDR1 SGHRS, CDR2 YFSETQ. This CDR3 is built from 15 residues. The chain's CDR3 is CASTSSVTNNSPLHF. The CDR3 DNA reads TGCGCCAGCACCTCTTCCGTGACAAATAATTCACCCCTCCACTTT.

CDR3 region: CASSIEARGSGNTIYF. The CDR3 DNA is TGTGCCAGTAGTATAGAGGCCAGGGGTTCTGGAAACACCATATATTTT. V and J are TRBV19 and TRBJ1-3; D possibly corresponds to TRBD1 (6 bases). With 0 bases removed from V and 1 base from J, the gap between germline ends came to 10 bases. CDR3 length equals 16 residues. Per the germline V gene, CDR1 is LNHDA and CDR2 is SQIVND (reference sequence).

The chain links TRBV4-1 to TRBJ2-1, with TRBD2 matching over 11 bases. Germline V CDR1 and CDR2: MGHRA, YSYEKL. The CDR3 totals 17 residues. Losses at the gene ends were 0 bases for V and 5 bases for J; bases not matched to a gene: 6. The CDR3 spells CASSQDPGTSGNNEQFF. The CDR3 bases are TGCGCCAGCAGCCAAGATCCCGGGACTAGCGGCAACAATGAGCAGTTCTTC.

V is TRBV2 and J is TRBJ1-6; D is unclear. Trimming left V 2 bases short and J 7 bases short, with 12 bases between. The CDR3 has 15 residues. From germline, CDR1 is SNHLY and CDR2 FYNNEI. This CDR3 reads CASSERRNLNSPLHF. The CDR3 bases are TGTGCCAGCAGTGAAAGGCGGAACCTGAATTCACCCCTCCACTTT.

This clone was detected once. The chain has TRBV10-1 and TRBJ2-2; D is undetermined. Germline V gene lookup returns CDR1 WNHNN and CDR2 SYGVQD (reference sequence). CDR3 length equals 13 residues. The V end lost 5 bases, the J end lost 6 bases, and 10 bases lay between the germline ends. The CDR3 DNA follows: TGCGCCAGCAGTCCGACATACCCCGGGGAGCTGTTTTTT. Its translation is CASSPTYPGELFF.

The chain recombines TRBV7-2 with TRBJ1-2; 7 nucleotides match TRBD1. The V segment lost 1 base and the J segment 4 bases; nucleotides outside the gene matches: 6. Germline lookup yields CDR1 SGHTA and CDR2 FQGNSA. This CDR3 spans 15 amino acids. CDR3 DNA: TGTGCCAGCAGCTTAGAGTCAGGGGGGAGCTATGGCTACACCTTC. Amino acid sequence: CASSLESGGSYGYTF.

This clone appeared a few times. The chain links TRBV6-5 to TRBJ2-7; D remains unclear. V lost 6 bases and J lost 3, with 18 bases in between. The CDR3 extends over 15 amino acids. Germline V gene lookup returns CDR1 MNHEY and CDR2 SVGAGI. The CDR3 loop is CASRFSRIVDYEQYF. In nucleotides, the CDR3 is TGTGCCAGCAGGTTCTCACGAATTGTAGACTACGAGCAGTACTTC.

This clone was observed a handful of times. V usage is TRBV5-1 and J usage is TRBJ2-5, with D unclear. The germline gives CDR1 SGHRS, CDR2 YFSETQ. The CDR3 covers 17 residues. Trimming took off 0 bases at V and 1 base at J, with 16 bases between the two ends. The CDR3 reads CASSLGFDGQFQETQYF. The CDR3 DNA reads as TGCGCCAGCAGCTTGGGGTTTGATGGGCAGTTCCAAGAGACCCAGTACTTC.

V is TRBV5-6 and J is TRBJ2-7; D gene ambiguous. Germline V gene sequence: CDR1 SGHDT, CDR2 YYEEEE. The V end lost 4 bases, the J end lost 7 bases, and 15 bases lay between the germline ends. The length of the CDR3 is 13 residues. The CDR3 reads CASSQSESREQYF. The CDR3 nucleotides are TGTGCCAGCAGCCAGAGCGAGTCTCGGGAGCAGTACTTC.

This clone was detected once. The CDR3 region has the DNA TGCGCCAGCAGCCCCATGACAGGGGCCACAGATACGCAGTATTTT. Encoded protein: CASSPMTGATDTQYF. This rearrangement joins TRBV5-1 to TRBJ2-3; 8 positions agree with TRBD1. CDR1 SGHRS and CDR2 YFSETQ come from the germline V gene. The V segment lost 4 bases and the J segment 2 bases; nucleotides outside the gene matches: 6. CDR3 size: 15 residues.

J is TRBJ1-5 and V is TRBV6-1; maybe TRBD1 (5 bases). This CDR3 has 14 amino acids. Trimming pared 6 bases from V and 1 base from J, leaving 10 bases between. Germline CDR1 reads MNHNS; CDR2 reads SASEGT. CDR3 nucleotide sequence: TGTGCCAGCAGGAGGACACTAAGCAATCAGCCCCAGCATTTT. Residues: CASRRTLSNQPQHF.

The V and J genes are TRBV5-1 and TRBJ2-5; 10 bases fit TRBD1. The CDR3 spans 14 residues. Germline V gives CDR1 SGHRS, CDR2 YFSETQ. The junction had 4 bases not matched to a gene; V was cut back by 4 bases and J by 4 bases. In DNA, the CDR3 is TGCGCCAGCAGCCCCGGACAGGGGGGAGAGACCCAGTACTTC. Amino acid sequence: CASSPGQGGETQYF.

This clone rates as medium-sized (0.01 to 0.1%). The genes are TRBV6-1 and TRBJ2-7; D not resolved. Trimming took 5 bases from V and 6 from J, leaving 8 bases between them. The CDR3 covers 11 residues. Germline V gene lookup returns CDR1 MNHNS and CDR2 SASEGT. The CDR3 sequence: CASSLTGEQYF. CDR3 DNA: TGTGCCAGCAGTCTCACGGGCGAGCAGTACTTC.

This clone was detected only once. The chain is built from TRBV6-1 and TRBJ2-4; TRBD1 agrees at 10 bases. V lost 4 bases to trimming and J lost 7 bases; unmatched junction nucleotides: 4. Germline values: CDR1 MNHNS, CDR2 SASEGT. The CDR3 length is 14 residues. The CDR3 DNA is TGTGCCAGCAGTGGACAGGGGGCGAAGAACATTCAGTACTTC. This codes for CASSGQGAKNIQYF.